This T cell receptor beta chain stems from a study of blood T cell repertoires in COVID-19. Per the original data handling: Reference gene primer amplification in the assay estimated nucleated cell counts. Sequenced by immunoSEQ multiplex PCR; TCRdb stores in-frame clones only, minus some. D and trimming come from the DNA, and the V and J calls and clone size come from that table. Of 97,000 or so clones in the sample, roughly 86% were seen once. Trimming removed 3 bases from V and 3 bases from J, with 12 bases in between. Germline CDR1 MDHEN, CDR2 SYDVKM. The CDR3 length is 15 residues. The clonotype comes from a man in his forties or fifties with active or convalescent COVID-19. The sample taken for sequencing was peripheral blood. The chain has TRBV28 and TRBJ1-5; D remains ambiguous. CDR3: CASSFGRLFNQPQHF. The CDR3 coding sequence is TGTGCCAGCAGTTTCGGCAGACTGTTCAATCAGCCCCAGCATTTT.